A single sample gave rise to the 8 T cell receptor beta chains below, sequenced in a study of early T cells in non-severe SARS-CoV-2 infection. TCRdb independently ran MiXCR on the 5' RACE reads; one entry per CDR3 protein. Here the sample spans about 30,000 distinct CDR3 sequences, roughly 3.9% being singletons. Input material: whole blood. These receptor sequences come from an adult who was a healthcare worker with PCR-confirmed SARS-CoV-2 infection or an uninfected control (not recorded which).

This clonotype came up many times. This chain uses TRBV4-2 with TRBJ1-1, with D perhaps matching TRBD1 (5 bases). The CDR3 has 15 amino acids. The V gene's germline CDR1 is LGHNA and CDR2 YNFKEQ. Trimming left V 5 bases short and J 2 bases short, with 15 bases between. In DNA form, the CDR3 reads TGTGCCAGCAGCTCAATAACAGGAGCAAACACTGAAGCTTTCTTT. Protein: CASSSITGANTEAFF.

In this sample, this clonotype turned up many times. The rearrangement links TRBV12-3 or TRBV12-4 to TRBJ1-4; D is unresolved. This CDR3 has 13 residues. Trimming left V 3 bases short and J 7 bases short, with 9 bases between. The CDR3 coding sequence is TGTGCCAGCAGTTTTAGGGCGAGTGAAAAACTGTTTTTT. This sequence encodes CASSFRASEKLFF.

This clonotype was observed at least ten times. The CDR3 protein is CASSLVIPGHSKDTQYF. Here the CDR3 DNA reads TGTGCCAGCAGCTTAGTCATTCCGGGCCACTCGAAGGATACGCAGTATTTT. V is TRBV11-2 and J is TRBJ2-3; unclear D gene. The CDR3 totals 17 residues. Germline V gene sequence: CDR1 SGHAT, CDR2 FQNNGV. The V end was cut by 1 base, the J end by 6 bases, with 20 bases between.

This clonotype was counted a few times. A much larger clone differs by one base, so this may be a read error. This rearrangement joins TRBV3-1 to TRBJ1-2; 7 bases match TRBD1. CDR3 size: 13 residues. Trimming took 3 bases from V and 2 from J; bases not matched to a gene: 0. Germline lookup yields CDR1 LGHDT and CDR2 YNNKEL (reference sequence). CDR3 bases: TGTGCCAGCAGCCAGGGACAGAACTATGGCTACACCTTC. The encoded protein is CASSQGQNYGYTF. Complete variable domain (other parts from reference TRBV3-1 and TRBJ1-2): DTAVSQTPKYLVTQMGNDKSIKCEQNLGHDTMYWYKQDSKKFLKIMFSYNNKELIINETVPNRFSPKSPDKAHLNLHINSLELGDSAVYFCASSQGQNYGYTFGSGTRLTVV.

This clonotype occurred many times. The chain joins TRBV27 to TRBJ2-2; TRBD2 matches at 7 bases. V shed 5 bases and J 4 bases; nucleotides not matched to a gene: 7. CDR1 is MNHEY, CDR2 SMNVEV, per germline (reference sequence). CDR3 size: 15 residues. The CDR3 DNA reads TGTGCCAGCAGTCCATTTGGGGGGGGCACCGGGGAGCTGTTTTTT. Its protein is CASSPFGGGTGELFF.

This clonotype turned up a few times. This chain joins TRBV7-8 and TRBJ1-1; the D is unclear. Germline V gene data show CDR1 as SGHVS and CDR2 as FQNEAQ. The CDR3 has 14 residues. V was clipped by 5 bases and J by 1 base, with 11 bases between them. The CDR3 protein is CASSPREGNTEAFF. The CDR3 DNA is TGTGCCAGCAGCCCTAGAGAGGGGAACACTGAAGCTTTCTTT. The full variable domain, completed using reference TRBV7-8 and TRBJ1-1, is GAGVSQSPRYKVAKRGQDVALRCDPISGHVSLFWYQQALGQGPEFLTYFQNEAQLDKSGLPSDRFFAERPEGSVSTLKIQRTQQEDSAVYLCASSPREGNTEAFFGQGTRLTVV.

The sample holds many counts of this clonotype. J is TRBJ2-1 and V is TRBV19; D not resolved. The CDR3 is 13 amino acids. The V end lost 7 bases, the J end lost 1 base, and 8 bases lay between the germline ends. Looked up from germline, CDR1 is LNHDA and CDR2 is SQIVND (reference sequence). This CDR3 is CASTPRSYNEQFF. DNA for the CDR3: TGTGCCAGTACCCCGCGTTCCTACAATGAGCAGTTCTTC.

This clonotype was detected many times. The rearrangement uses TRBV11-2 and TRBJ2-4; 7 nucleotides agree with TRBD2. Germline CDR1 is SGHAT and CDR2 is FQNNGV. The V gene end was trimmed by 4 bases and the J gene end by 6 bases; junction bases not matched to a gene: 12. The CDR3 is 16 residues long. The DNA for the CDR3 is TGTGCCAGCAGCTCCCAAAACAGCGGGGCGAGAAACATTCAGTACTTC. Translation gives CASSSQNSGARNIQYF.